The clone carrying this TCR beta chain was detected ten times or more. The antigen remains undetermined. RNA served as the template for amplifying TCR beta CDR3 regions. The first round was an RT-PCR with HTBI primers, and the second round was a multiplex PCR. TCRdb called the multiplex PCR reads again in MiXCR, with one record for every CDR3 protein. This table has around 340,000 distinct CDR3 sequences, around a sixth appearing once. The data are from a study of Graves' ophthalmopathy and Graves' hyperthyroidism. Study overall: Blood was drawn at initial diagnosis, before any treatment.

Trimming left V 2 bases short and J 4 bases short, with 9 bases between. There are 14 residues in the CDR3. CDR1 and CDR2 from the germline V gene are SNHLY and FYNNEI. General observations from the study: Most expanded clonotypes from thyroid (those above 0.001 frequency) were also found in blood.

Sequencing was carried out using peripheral blood. This chain links TRBV2 with TRBJ1-5, with D unclear. The receptor was derived from an adult man with Graves' ophthalmopathy. CDR3 protein: CASSEIGYNQPQHF. As DNA, the CDR3 is TGTGCCAGCAGTGAAATCGGTTATAATCAGCCCCAGCATTTT.